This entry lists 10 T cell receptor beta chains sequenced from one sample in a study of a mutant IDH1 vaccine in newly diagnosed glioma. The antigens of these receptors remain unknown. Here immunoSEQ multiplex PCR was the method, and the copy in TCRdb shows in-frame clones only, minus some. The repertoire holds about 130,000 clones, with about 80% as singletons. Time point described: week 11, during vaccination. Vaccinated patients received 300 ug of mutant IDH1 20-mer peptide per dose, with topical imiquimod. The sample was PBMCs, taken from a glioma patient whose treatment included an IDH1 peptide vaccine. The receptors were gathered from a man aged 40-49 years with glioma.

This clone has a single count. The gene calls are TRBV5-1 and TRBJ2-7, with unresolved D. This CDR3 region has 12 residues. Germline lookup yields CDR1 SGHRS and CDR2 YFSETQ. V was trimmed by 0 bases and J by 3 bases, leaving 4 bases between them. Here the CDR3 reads CASSLEGYEQYF. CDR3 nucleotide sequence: TGCGCCAGCAGCTTGGAGGGCTACGAGCAGTACTTC.

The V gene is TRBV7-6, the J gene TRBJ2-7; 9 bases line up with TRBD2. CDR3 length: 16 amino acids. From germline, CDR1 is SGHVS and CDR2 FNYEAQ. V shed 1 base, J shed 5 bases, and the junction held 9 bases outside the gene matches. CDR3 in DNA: TGTGCCAGCAGCTTAGGGGGCGGGAGGGCCTTGGACGAGCAGTACTTC. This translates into CASSLGGGRALDEQYF.

CDR3 nucleotide sequence: TGTGCCAGCAGCTCCCGACAGCCGACTAATGAAAAACTGTTTTTT. Its protein is CASSSRQPTNEKLFF. This sequence joins TRBV5-5 and TRBJ1-4; D is possibly TRBD1 (5 bases). Germline loops: CDR1 SGHKS, CDR2 YYEKEE (reference sequence). CDR3 length: 15 amino acids. Deletions cut 3 bases from V and 2 bases from J, with 11 bases between.

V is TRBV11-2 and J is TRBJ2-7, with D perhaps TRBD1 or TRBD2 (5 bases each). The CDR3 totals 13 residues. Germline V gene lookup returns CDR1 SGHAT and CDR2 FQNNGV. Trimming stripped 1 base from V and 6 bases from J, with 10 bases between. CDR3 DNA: TGTGCCAGCAGCTTAGGGGGGACCCCCGAGCAGTACTTC. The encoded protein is CASSLGGTPEQYF.

The CDR3 region is CASSAGLAGLTDEQFF. The CDR3 DNA follows: TGTGCCAGCAGCGCCGGACTAGCGGGATTGACCGATGAGCAGTTCTTC. J is TRBJ2-1 and V is TRBV5-8; 12 bases agree with TRBD2. Germline V gene sequence: CDR1 SGHTS, CDR2 YDEGEE. This CDR3 spans 16 amino acids. Trimming removed 4 bases from V and 8 bases from J; junction bases left unmatched: 10.

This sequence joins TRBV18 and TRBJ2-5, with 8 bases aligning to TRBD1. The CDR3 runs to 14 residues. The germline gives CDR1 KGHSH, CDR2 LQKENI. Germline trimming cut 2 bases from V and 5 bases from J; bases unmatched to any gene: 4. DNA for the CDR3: TGTGCCAGCTCACCAAGGACAGGGAGGGAGACCCAGTACTTC. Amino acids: CASSPRTGRETQYF. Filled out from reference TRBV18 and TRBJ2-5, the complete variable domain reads NAGVMQNPRHLVRRRGQEARLRCSPMKGHSHVYWYRQLPEEGLKFMVYLQKENIIDESGMPKERFSAEFPKEGPSILRIQQVVRGDSAAYFCASSPRTGRETQYFGPGTRLLVL.

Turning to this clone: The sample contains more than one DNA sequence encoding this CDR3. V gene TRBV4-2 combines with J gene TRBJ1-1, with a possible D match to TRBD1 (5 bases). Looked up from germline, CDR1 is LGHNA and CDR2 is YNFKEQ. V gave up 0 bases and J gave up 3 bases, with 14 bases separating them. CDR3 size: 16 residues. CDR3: CASSQDDGGGDTEAFF. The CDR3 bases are TGTGCCAGCAGCCAAGATGATGGGGGAGGAGACACTGAAGCTTTCTTT.

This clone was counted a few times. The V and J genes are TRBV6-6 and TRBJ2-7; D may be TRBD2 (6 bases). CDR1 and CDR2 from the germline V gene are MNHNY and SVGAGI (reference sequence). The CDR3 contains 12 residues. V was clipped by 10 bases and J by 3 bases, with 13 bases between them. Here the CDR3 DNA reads TGTGCCATCGGGGGACTGCACTACGAGCAGTACTTC. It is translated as CAIGGLHYEQYF.

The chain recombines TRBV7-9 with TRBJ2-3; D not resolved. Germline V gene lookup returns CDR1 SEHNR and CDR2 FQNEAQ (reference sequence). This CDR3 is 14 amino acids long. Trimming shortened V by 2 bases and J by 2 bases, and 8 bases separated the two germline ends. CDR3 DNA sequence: TGTGCCAGCAGCTTACCAGCCCCCACAGATACGCAGTATTTT. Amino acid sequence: CASSLPAPTDTQYF.

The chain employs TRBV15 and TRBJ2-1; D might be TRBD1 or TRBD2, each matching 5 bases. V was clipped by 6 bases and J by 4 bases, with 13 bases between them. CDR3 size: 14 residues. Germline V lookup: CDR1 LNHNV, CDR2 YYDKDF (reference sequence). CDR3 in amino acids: CATRHRDPYNEQFF. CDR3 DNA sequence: TGTGCCACCAGACACCGGGACCCTTACAATGAGCAGTTCTTC.